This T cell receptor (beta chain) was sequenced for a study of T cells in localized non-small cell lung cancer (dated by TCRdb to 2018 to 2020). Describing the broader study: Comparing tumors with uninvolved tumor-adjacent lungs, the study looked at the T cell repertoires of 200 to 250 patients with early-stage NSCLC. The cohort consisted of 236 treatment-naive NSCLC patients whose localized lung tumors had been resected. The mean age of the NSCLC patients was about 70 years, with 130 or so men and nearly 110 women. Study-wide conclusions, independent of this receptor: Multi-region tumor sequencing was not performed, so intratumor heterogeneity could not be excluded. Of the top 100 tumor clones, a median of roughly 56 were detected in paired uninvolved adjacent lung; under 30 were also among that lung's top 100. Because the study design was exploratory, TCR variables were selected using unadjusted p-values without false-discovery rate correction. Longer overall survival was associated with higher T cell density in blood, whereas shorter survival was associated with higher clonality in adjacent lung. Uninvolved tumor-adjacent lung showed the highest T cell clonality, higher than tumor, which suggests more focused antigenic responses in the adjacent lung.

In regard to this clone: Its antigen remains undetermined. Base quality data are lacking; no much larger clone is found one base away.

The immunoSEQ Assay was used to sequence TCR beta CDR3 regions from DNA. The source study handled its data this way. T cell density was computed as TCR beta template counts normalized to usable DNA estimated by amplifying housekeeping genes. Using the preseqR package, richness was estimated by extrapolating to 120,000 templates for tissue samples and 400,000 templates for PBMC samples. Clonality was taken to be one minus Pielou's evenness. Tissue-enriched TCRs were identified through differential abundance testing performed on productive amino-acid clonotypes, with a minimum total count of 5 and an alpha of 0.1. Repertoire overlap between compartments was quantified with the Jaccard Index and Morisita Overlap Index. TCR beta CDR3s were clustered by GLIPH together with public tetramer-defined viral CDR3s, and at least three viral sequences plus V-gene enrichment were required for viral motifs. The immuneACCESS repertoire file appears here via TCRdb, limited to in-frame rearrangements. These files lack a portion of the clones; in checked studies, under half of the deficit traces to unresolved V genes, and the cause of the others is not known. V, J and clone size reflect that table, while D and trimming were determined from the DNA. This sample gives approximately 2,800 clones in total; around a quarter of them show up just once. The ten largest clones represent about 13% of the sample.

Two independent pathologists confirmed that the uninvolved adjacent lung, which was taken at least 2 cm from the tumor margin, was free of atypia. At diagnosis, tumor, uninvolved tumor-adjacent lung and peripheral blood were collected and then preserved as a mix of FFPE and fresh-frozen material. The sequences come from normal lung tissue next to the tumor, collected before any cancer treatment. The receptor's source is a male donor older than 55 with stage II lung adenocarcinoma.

The CDR3 protein sequence reads: CASSSDRGLREQYF. The nucleotide sequence is TGCGCCAGCAGCTCGGACAGGGGTCTACGCGAGCAGTACTTC. The sequence joins TRBV5-1 to TRBJ2-7, with 9 bases aligning to TRBD1. From cysteine to phenylalanine, the CDR3 is 14 amino acids long. Only CDR3 DNA remains: 42 bases, in frame from the first base. Based on the germline V gene, the CDR1 and CDR2 sequences are SGHRS and YFSETQ. Trimming removed 3 bases from V and 6 bases from J; the gene matches leave 7 bases unexplained.